Listed here are 31 T cell receptor beta chains from one sample, sequenced in a study of beta chain features in type 1 diabetes. Since all of the isolated RNA was reverse transcribed, expressed TCRB transcripts were what got sequenced. Assay: immunoSEQ multiplex PCR; the TCRdb copy retains only in-frame clones and omits some. In the table there are about 260,000 clones, more than 65% of which are singletons. Input material: naive CD4+ T cells from blood. The receptors were gathered from a man in his thirties or forties in good health.

The chain employs TRBV5-6 and TRBJ1-2, with D perhaps TRBD1 (6 bases). This CDR3 is 15 amino acids long. From germline, CDR1 is SGHDT and CDR2 YYEEEE. Trimming stripped 1 base from V and 0 bases from J, with 10 bases between. The CDR3 region has the DNA TGTGCCAGCAGCTTGCGGACAGCAACTAACTATGGCTACACCTTC. Its translation is CASSLRTATNYGYTF.

This clone showed up just a few times. This chain connects TRBV29-1 to TRBJ2-5; D assignment may be TRBD1 or TRBD2 (7 bases each). V lost 7 bases to trimming and J lost 4 bases, with 16 bases between them. CDR1 is SQVTM, CDR2 ANQGSEA, per germline. This CDR3 is built from 13 residues. The CDR3 is CSAKTGRGETQYF. The CDR3 DNA follows: TGCAGCGCCAAGACAGGGAGGGGAGAGACCCAGTACTTC.

This chain connects TRBV28 to TRBJ2-5; 11 bases agree with TRBD1. Germline loops: CDR1 MDHEN, CDR2 SYDVKM. V shed 5 bases and J 5 bases; nucleotides not matched to a gene: 10. CDR3 length: 16 amino acids. CDR3 nucleotide sequence: TGTGCCAGCAGTGCCCCCGGGACAGGGGGGCGGGAGACCCAGTACTTC. Its translation: CASSAPGTGGRETQYF. The complete variable domain, with remaining parts taken from reference TRBV28 and TRBJ2-5, reads DVKVTQSSRYLVKRTGEKVFLECVQDMDHENMFWYRQDPGLGLRLIYFSYDVKMKEKGDIPEGYSVSREKKERFSLILESASTNQTSMYLCASSAPGTGGRETQYFGPGTRLLVL.

With regard to this clone: Distinct nucleotide sequences in the sample also encode this CDR3. The CDR3 spells CAISEGGDTQYF. CDR3 DNA: TGTGCCATCAGTGAGGGGGGGGATACGCAGTATTTT. This chain links TRBV10-3 with TRBJ2-3, with a tentative D call TRBD2 (6 bases). Trimming took off 2 bases at V and 6 bases at J, with 6 bases between the two ends. Looked up from germline, CDR1 is ENHRY and CDR2 is SYGVKD. This CDR3 contains 12 residues.

In its sample, this clone was seen once. This chain links TRBV6-5 with TRBJ2-1; D is ambiguous. The germline V gene has CDR1 MNHEY and CDR2 SVGAGI. This CDR3 is 13 amino acids long. V was trimmed by 5 bases and J by 10 bases, leaving 15 bases between them. CDR3 sequence (DNA): TGTGCCAGCAGTCTTGACGGACGGGCGGAGCAGTTCTTC. Translated, it gives CASSLDGRAEQFF.

CDR3 bases: TGCAGCGTTGACATCATGAACACTGAAGCTTTCTTT. It specifies CSVDIMNTEAFF. The rearrangement joins TRBV29-1 to TRBJ1-1, with D hard to call. The germline V gene encodes CDR1 SQVTM and CDR2 ANQGSEA. This CDR3 comprises 12 residues. Deletions cut 3 bases from V and 0 bases from J, with 5 bases between.

The chain carries TRBV25-1 and TRBJ2-6; no clear D gene. CDR3 length: 12 residues. Germline V lookup: CDR1 MGHDK, CDR2 SYGVNS. Trimming removed 10 bases from V and 1 base from J, with 5 bases in between. This chain's CDR3 is CATKSGANVLTF. DNA of the CDR3: TGTGCCACGAAATCTGGGGCCAACGTCCTGACTTTC.

This chain links TRBV5-6 with TRBJ2-1, with 7 bases matching TRBD2. V dropped 0 bases and J dropped 3; count of bases not matched to a gene: 6. This CDR3 region has 16 residues. CDR1 and CDR2 from the germline V gene are SGHDT and YYEEEE. This CDR3 is CASSLAQRGIYNEQFF. CDR3 nucleotides: TGTGCCAGCAGCTTGGCCCAGCGGGGAATCTACAATGAGCAGTTCTTC. Variable domain in full (rest from reference TRBV5-6 and TRBJ2-1): DAGVTQSPTHLIKTRGQQVTLRCSPKSGHDTVSWYQQALGQGPQFIFQYYEEEERQRGNFPDRFSGHQFPNYSSELNVNALLLGDSALYLCASSLAQRGIYNEQFFGPGTRLTVL.

This clone occurred a few times. The rearrangement joins TRBV13 to TRBJ2-7; 8 bases fit TRBD1. Germline assignment: CDR1 PRHDT and CDR2 FYEKMQ (reference sequence). The CDR3 covers 13 residues. The J segment lost 2 bases and the V segment lost 5 bases, leaving 2 bases of the junction unmatched. CDR3: CASSLQGAYEQYF. The CDR3 DNA sequence: TGTGCCAGCAGCCTACAGGGGGCCTACGAGCAGTACTTC.

This chain connects TRBV30 to TRBJ2-1; tentatively, D is TRBD1 or TRBD2 (5 bases each). Trimming stripped 3 bases from V and 0 bases from J, with 15 bases between. Germline V gene sequence: CDR1 GTSNPN, CDR2 SVGIG (reference sequence). The CDR3 sequence is 16 residues long. This chain's CDR3 is CAWSPGPDISYNEQFF. In nucleotides, the CDR3 is TGTGCCTGGAGCCCGGGACCAGATATCTCCTACAATGAGCAGTTCTTC.

This clone appeared a few times. V gene TRBV7-2 combines with J gene TRBJ2-3; D is unclear. The V gene's germline CDR1 is SGHTA and CDR2 FQGNSA. This CDR3 region has 13 residues. Trimming took off 7 bases at V and 1 base at J, with 9 bases between the two ends. CDR3 residues: CASTMTGTDTQYF. In DNA, the CDR3 is TGTGCCAGCACCATGACGGGCACAGATACGCAGTATTTT.

This clone appeared a few times. The V and J genes are TRBV30 and TRBJ1-2; tentative D call: TRBD1 (5 bases). This CDR3 has 12 residues. The germline V gene encodes CDR1 GTSNPN and CDR2 SVGIG (reference sequence). With 2 bases removed from V and 7 bases from J, the gap between germline ends came to 11 bases. CDR3 DNA: TGTGCCTGGAGTCCAGGGCTGGGTGGCTACACCTTC. Translation: CAWSPGLGGYTF.

The chain is built from TRBV30 and TRBJ2-1; 11 nucleotides agree with TRBD2. Per germline, CDR1 GTSNPN and CDR2 SVGIG (reference sequence). J was trimmed by 8 bases and V by 2 bases; bases with no gene match: 11. This CDR3 has 16 residues. CDR3 nucleotides: TGTGCCTGGAGTTCCTGGCTAGCGGGAGGCGTCCATGAGCAGTTCTTC. This sequence encodes CAWSSWLAGGVHEQFF.

J is TRBJ2-7 and V is TRBV6-5, with D possibly TRBD1 on 6 matching bases. V lost 5 bases and J lost 3, with 8 bases in between. Germline assignment: CDR1 MNHEY and CDR2 SVGAGI. The CDR3 sequence is 12 residues long. The chain's CDR3 is CASSQTGYEQYF. The CDR3 DNA reads TGTGCCAGCAGTCAGACAGGCTACGAGCAGTACTTC.

The CDR3 DNA reads as TGTGCCAGCAGTCGACAGGGACTGACCTACGAGCAGTACTTC. This sequence encodes CASSRQGLTYEQYF. The chain uses TRBV6-5 and TRBJ2-7; D might be TRBD1 (7 bases). This CDR3 region has 14 residues. Trimming took off 5 bases at V and 2 bases at J, with 13 bases between the two ends. Germline CDR1 MNHEY, CDR2 SVGAGI.

A word on this clone: The sample contains more than one DNA sequence encoding this CDR3. The genes are TRBV7-9 and TRBJ2-3; the D is unclear. The CDR3 length is 12 residues. Germline CDR1 SEHNR, CDR2 FQNEAQ (reference sequence). V was clipped by 3 bases and J by 3 bases, with 4 bases between them. The CDR3 protein is CASSFGTDTQYF. The CDR3 nucleotides are TGTGCCAGCAGCTTTGGGACAGATACGCAGTATTTT.

This clone was counted a few times. The chain recombines TRBV29-1 with TRBJ2-1; D remains unclear. Germline lookup yields CDR1 SQVTM and CDR2 ANQGSEA. The CDR3 covers 12 residues. The V and J ends lost 2 bases and 15 bases respectively, with 17 bases between them. CDR3 nucleotide sequence: TGCAGCGTTGAATTTATTGCGGAACTGAGGTTCTTC. Translation: CSVEFIAELRFF.

The chain is built from TRBV7-2 and TRBJ2-1; the match to TRBD2 covers 9 bases. Germline values: CDR1 SGHTA, CDR2 FQGNSA. The junction had 8 bases not matched to a gene; V was cut back by 4 bases and J by 4 bases. The CDR3 extends over 16 amino acids. The CDR3 nucleotides are TGTGCCAGCAGCTCCCGGACTAGCGTGCTATACAATGAGCAGTTCTTC. It yields the protein CASSSRTSVLYNEQFF.

This chain connects TRBV5-6 to TRBJ2-5; 9 positions agree with TRBD1. The CDR3 totals 17 residues. Germline V CDR1 and CDR2: SGHDT, YYEEEE. The V gene end was trimmed by 4 bases and the J gene end by 4 bases; junction bases not matched to a gene: 14. This chain's CDR3 is CASSPYNTGGLRETQYF. For the CDR3, the DNA is TGTGCCAGCAGCCCCTACAATACAGGGGGCCTGCGAGAGACCCAGTACTTC.

The V gene is TRBV30, the J gene TRBJ1-2; possible D gene TRBD1, 6 bases. CDR3 size: 16 residues. Trimming shortened V by 5 bases and J by 2 bases, and 21 bases separated the two germline ends. Germline V gene data show CDR1 as GTSNPN and CDR2 as SVGIG (reference sequence). This CDR3 is CAWGTGTGAFNYGYTF. The CDR3 region has the DNA TGTGCCTGGGGGACCGGGACGGGGGCCTTCAACTATGGCTACACCTTC.

The rearrangement joins TRBV5-4 to TRBJ2-5; 7 positions agree with TRBD1. CDR3 length: 13 residues. CDR1 is SGHNT, CDR2 YYREEE, per germline (reference sequence). With V trimmed by 4 bases and J by 3 bases, 3 bases remained unmatched. CDR3 protein: CASSRGQKETQYF. The CDR3 nucleotides read TGTGCCAGCAGCAGGGGACAGAAAGAGACCCAGTACTTC.

V and J are TRBV15 and TRBJ1-2; no clear D gene. This CDR3 has 12 amino acids. Germline CDR1 is LNHNV and CDR2 is YYDKDF (reference sequence). Trimming cost V 5 bases and J 9 bases, with 13 bases left between them. The CDR3 is CATSAEVGSYTF. The DNA of the CDR3 is TGTGCCACCAGCGCAGAAGTAGGAAGCTACACCTTC.

The chain couples TRBV7-9 to TRBJ2-1, with TRBD2 matching 11 bases. The CDR3 is 14 amino acids. Germline-derived CDR1 and CDR2 are SEHNR and FQNEAQ (reference sequence). The V gene end was trimmed by 11 bases and the J gene end by 8 bases; junction bases not matched to a gene: 11. This CDR3 reads CAVGTSGTGDEQFF. The DNA for the CDR3 is TGTGCCGTTGGGACTAGCGGTACCGGCGATGAGCAGTTCTTC.

This chain links TRBV30 with TRBJ1-3; D remains unclear. Germline CDR1 reads GTSNPN; CDR2 reads SVGIG (reference sequence). The CDR3 extends over 14 amino acids. Deletions cut 0 bases from V and 0 bases from J, with 6 bases between. DNA of the CDR3: TGTGCCTGGAGTGTGGGCCGCTCTGGAAACACCATATATTTT. It codes for CAWSVGRSGNTIYF.

The chain joins TRBV4-3 to TRBJ2-1; TRBD2 aligns across 9 bases. Losses at the gene ends were 3 bases for V and 2 bases for J; bases not matched to a gene: 5. The CDR3 totals 16 residues. Germline loops: CDR1 LGHNA, CDR2 YSLEER. CDR3 coding DNA: TGCGCCAGCAGCCACCTTAGCGGGAGCGCCTACAATGAGCAGTTCTTC. It yields the protein CASSHLSGSAYNEQFF.

The rearrangement joins TRBV6-5 to TRBJ1-1, with D unclear. Deletions cut 6 bases from V and 4 bases from J, with 15 bases between. CDR3 size: 14 residues. Germline assignment: CDR1 MNHEY and CDR2 SVGAGI. The CDR3 is CASRLEADGTEAFF. The CDR3 nucleotides read TGTGCCAGCAGGCTGGAAGCGGACGGCACTGAAGCTTTCTTT.

V is TRBV15 and J is TRBJ2-1; D gene unclear. V dropped 1 base and J dropped 0 bases, with 4 bases sitting between them. CDR1 LNHNV and CDR2 YYDKDF come from the germline V gene (reference sequence). The CDR3 has 14 residues. CDR3 protein: CATSRGSSYNEQFF. The CDR3 DNA follows: TGTGCCACCAGCAGAGGTAGCTCCTACAATGAGCAGTTCTTC.

Notes on this clone: The identical CDR3 is also encoded by other nucleotide sequences in the sample. This chain joins TRBV29-1 and TRBJ1-1; D remains unclear. CDR1 is SQVTM, CDR2 ANQGSEA, per germline. This CDR3 contains 13 residues. V was clipped by 6 bases and J by 0 bases, with 11 bases between them. Written as DNA, the CDR3 is TGCAGCGTAGGGAGGGTTTTGAACACTGAAGCTTTCTTT. Translated, it gives CSVGRVLNTEAFF.

V usage is TRBV4-3 and J usage is TRBJ2-7; no definite D call. V shed 0 bases and J shed 3 bases, with 15 bases lying between them. Germline CDR1 LGHNA, CDR2 YSLEER. The CDR3 is 16 residues long. CDR3 in DNA: TGCGCCAGCAGCCAAGACATCGGCGCCCTTGGCTACGAGCAGTACTTC. Residues: CASSQDIGALGYEQYF.

V usage is TRBV29-1 and J usage is TRBJ2-3, with unresolved D. With 7 bases removed from V and 3 bases from J, the gap between germline ends came to 5 bases. From germline, CDR1 is SQVTM and CDR2 ANQGSEA. The CDR3 covers 10 residues. The CDR3 DNA follows: TGCAGCGCTACAACAGATACGCAGTATTTT. Translating it yields CSATTDTQYF.

This clone was observed a few times. The CDR3 DNA follows: TGCAGCGTGGCCGGACTAGCGGGAGGAGCCACAGATACGCAGTATTTT. It specifies CSVAGLAGGATDTQYF. The V and J genes are TRBV29-1 and TRBJ2-3, with 14 bases fitting TRBD2. CDR1 and CDR2 (germline): SQVTM, ANQGSEA. Trimming took 6 bases from V and 2 from J; bases not matched to a gene: 7. The CDR3 sequence is 16 residues long.